This TCR beta chain was profiled in a study of OX40 agonist ivuxolimab in advanced cancers. Concerning the study at large: Ivuxolimab was a fully human IgG2 agonistic monoclonal antibody targeting the costimulatory receptor OX40 (CD134). Intravenous ivuxolimab was administered to patients every 2 weeks at six dose levels: 0.01, 0.1, 0.3, 1.5, 3 and 10 mg/kg. Among the roughly 50 dose-escalation patients, 19 had hepatocellular carcinoma, roughly 15 melanoma, 9 renal cell carcinoma and 9 head and neck cancer. In the dose-escalation cohort, 70% to 85% of patients were male, and the mean age was roughly 60 years, with a range of roughly 20 to 85. Prior anti-PD-1, anti-PD-L1 or anti-CTLA-4 therapy was permitted, and 40% of dose-escalation patients had received checkpoint inhibitors. Three dose-escalation patients achieved partial responses, one with hepatocellular carcinoma and two with cutaneous melanoma. The purpose of peripheral TCRbeta sequencing was to test whether ivuxolimab changed TCR sequence diversity and led to clonal T-cell expansion. The monotherapy dose-escalation portion (N ≈ 52 patients) of the phase I ivuxolimab trial is reported in the paper. Beyond this particular receptor, the publication reports: Clonal expansion of both CD4+ and CD8+ blood T cells was observed from baseline to week 6 at doses 0.1 to 3.0 mg/kg. Low levels of normalized T-cell clonal expansion were also seen in some patients who did not respond. Which antigens the clonally expanded peripheral T cells were specific for was not determined. Partial responders in the 0.1-3.0 mg/kg groups had among the lowest normalized peripheral clonal expansion, especially among CD8+ T cells. On average, CD8+ T cells showed more expanded clones than CD4+ T cells after ivuxolimab.

Here V drops 5 bases and J drops 2 bases, and the junction holds 9 bases not matched to any gene. CDR3 length: 16 amino acids, cysteine to phenylalanine. This entry keeps only the CDR3 DNA: 48 bases, framed from base 1. For CDR1 and CDR2, the germline V gene (reference sequence) lists MNHEY and SMNVEV. A word on this clone: Which antigen it targets is not known. Base qualities are not recorded, but no much larger clone differs from it by a single base.

Patients with autoimmune disease history or receiving systemic immunosuppression were excluded from the trial. In every dose cohort, peripheral blood was drawn for TCR sequencing at baseline, cycle 4 day 1, and cycle 7 day 1. The samples were drawn from a first-in-human, open-label, multicenter phase I dose-escalation trial of ivuxolimab. Adults with locally advanced or metastatic head and neck squamous cell, hepatocellular, melanoma or renal cell carcinoma were enrolled in the trial. Before TCR sequencing, CD4+ T cells and CD8+ T cells were sorted from peripheral blood as separate populations. To sequence the TCRbeta CDR3 region, genomic DNA was isolated from the sorted cells. TCRbeta CDR3 regions were sequenced using the immunoSEQ Assay. Held by TCRdb, this immuneACCESS table contains in-frame sequences only and omits some clones. Under half of the omission traces to an unresolved V gene where checked; the cause of the rest is unknown. This sample holds about 60,000 clones; 85% were observed only once. The top ten hold approximately 3% of the sample.

Here the sequenced sample was CD4+ or CD8+ T cells sorted from blood, taken in a trial of the OX40 agonist ivuxolimab. The V and J segments used are TRBV27 and TRBJ2-5; 9 middle bases align to TRBD1. This receptor was obtained from an adult with an advanced solid tumor such as melanoma, head and neck, liver or kidney cancer. For the CDR3, the sequence is CASSTYRGRFQETQYF. The nucleotide sequence is given as TGTGCCAGCAGTACCTACAGGGGGCGCTTTCAAGAGACCCAGTACTTC.